This TCR beta chain stems from a study of blood T cell repertoires in COVID-19. Background on the study: The United States, Italy and Spain were the sources of the acute and convalescent COVID-19 samples.

Authors' methods: Estimates of nucleated cell counts were drawn from the amplification of reference gene primers. Measured with immunoSEQ multiplex PCR; TCRdb has only the in-frame clones, and not every one. Clonal size and the V and J genes are those of that table, whereas D and trimming came from the DNA. The data hold over 150,000 clones, with roughly 90% observed a single time. This clone was observed a handful of times. V was trimmed by 5 bases and J by 1 base, leaving 9 bases between them. CDR3 length: 14 amino acids. CDR1 and CDR2 from the germline V gene are SNHLY and FYNNEI. The sequenced sample consisted of peripheral blood. This TCR derives from a man aged 65 to 79 with active or convalescent COVID-19. V and J are TRBV2 and TRBJ1-5; D is perhaps TRBD1 (6 bases). CDR3 nucleotide sequence: TGTGCCAGCAGTTCACAGGGAAGCAATCAGCCCCAGCATTTT. Translated: CASSSQGSNQPQHF.